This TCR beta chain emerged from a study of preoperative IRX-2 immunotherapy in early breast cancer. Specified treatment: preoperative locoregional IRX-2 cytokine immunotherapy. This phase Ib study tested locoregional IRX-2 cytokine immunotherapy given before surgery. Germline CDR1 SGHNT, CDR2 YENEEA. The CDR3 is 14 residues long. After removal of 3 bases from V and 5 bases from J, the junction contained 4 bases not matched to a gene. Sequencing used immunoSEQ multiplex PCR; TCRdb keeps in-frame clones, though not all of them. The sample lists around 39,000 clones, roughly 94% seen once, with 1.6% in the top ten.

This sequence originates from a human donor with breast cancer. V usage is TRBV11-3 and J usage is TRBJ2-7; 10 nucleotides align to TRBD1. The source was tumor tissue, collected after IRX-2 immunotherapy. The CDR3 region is CASSLGQGIDEQYF. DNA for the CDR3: TGTGCCAGCAGCTTGGGACAGGGGATCGACGAGCAGTACTTC.